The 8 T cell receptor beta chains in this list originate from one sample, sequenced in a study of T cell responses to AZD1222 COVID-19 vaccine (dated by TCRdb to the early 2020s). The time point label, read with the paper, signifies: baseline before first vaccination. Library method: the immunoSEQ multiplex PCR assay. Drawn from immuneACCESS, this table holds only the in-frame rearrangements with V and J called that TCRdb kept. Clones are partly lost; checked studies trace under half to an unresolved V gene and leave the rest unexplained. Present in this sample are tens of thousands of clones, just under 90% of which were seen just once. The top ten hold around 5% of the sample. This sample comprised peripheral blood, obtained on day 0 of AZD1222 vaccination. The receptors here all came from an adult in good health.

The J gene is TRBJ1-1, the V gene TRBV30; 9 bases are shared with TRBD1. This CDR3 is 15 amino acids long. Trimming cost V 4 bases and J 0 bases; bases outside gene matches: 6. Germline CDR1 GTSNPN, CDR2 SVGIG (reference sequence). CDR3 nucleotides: TGTGCCTGGACCACCGGGACAGGGATGAACACTGAAGCTTTCTTT. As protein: CAWTTGTGMNTEAFF.

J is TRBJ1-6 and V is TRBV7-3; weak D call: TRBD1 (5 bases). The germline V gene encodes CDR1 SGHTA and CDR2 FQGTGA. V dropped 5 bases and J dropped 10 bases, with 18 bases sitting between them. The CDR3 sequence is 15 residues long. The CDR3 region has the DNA TGTGCCAGCAGCGTAGGGGCAGGAGGGGTATCACCCCTCCACTTT. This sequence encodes CASSVGAGGVSPLHF.

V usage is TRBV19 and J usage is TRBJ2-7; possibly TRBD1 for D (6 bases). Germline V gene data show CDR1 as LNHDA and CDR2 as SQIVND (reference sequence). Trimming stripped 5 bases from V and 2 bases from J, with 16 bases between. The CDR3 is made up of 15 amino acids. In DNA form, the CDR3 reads TGTGCCAGTAGTCCAGGGGAAGTACCGACCTACGAGCAGTACTTC. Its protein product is CASSPGEVPTYEQYF.

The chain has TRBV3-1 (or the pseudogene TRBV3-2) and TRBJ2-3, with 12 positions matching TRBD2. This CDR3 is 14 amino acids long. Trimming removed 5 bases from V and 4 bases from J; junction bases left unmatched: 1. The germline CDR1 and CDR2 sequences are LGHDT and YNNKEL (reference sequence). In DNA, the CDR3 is TGTGCCAGCAGCTGGACTAGCGGGGCAGATACGCAGTATTTT. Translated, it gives CASSWTSGADTQYF.

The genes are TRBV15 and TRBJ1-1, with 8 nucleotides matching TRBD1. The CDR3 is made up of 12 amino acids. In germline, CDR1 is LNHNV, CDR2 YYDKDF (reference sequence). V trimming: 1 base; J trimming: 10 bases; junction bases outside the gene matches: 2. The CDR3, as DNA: TGTGCCACCAGCAGAGGGACAGGGCTAGCTTTCTTT. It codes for CATSRGTGLAFF.

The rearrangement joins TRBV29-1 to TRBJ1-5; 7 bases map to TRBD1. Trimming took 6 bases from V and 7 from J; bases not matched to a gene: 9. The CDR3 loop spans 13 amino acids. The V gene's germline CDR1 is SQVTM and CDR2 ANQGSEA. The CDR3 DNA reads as TGCAGCGTGGTGACAGGGCAGGACCAGCCCCAGCATTTT. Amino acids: CSVVTGQDQPQHF.

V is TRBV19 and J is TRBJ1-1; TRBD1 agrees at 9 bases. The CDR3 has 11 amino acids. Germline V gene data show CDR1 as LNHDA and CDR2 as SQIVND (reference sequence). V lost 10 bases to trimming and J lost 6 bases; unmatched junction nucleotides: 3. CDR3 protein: CAIRQGAEAFF. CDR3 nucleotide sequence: TGTGCCATTAGACAGGGGGCTGAAGCTTTCTTT.

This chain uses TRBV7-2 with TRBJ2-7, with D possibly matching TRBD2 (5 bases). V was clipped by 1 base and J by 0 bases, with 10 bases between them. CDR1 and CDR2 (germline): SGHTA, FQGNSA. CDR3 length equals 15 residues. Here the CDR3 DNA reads TGTGCCAGCAGCTTAGGACGCGGGCCCTCCTACGAGCAGTACTTC. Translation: CASSLGRGPSYEQYF.